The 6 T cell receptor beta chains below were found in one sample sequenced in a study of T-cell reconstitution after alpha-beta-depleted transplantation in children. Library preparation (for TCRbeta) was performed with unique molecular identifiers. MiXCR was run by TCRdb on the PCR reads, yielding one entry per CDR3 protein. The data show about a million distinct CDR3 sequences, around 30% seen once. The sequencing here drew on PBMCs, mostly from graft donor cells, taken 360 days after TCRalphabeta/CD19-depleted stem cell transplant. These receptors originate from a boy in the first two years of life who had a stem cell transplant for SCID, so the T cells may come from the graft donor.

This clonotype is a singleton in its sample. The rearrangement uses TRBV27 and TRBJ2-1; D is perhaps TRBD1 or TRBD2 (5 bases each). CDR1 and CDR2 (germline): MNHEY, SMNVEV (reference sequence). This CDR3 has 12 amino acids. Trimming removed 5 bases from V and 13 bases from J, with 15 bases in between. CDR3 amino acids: CASSPPGTVQFF. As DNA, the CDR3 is TGTGCCAGCAGTCCTCCCGGGACGGTACAGTTCTTC.

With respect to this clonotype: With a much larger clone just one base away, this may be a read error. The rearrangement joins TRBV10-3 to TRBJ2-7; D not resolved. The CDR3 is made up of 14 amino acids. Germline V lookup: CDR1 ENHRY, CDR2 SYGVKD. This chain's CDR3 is CAISAGRTSYQQYF. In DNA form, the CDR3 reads TGTGCCATCAGTGCAGGCCGAACCTCCTACCAGCAGTACTTC.

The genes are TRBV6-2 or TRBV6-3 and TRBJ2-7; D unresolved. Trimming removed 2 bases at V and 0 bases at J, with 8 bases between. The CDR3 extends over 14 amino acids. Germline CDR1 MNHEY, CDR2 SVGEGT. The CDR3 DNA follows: TGTGCCAGCAGTTACGTCGCCCTCTCCTACGAGCAGTACTTC. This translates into CASSYVALSYEQYF.

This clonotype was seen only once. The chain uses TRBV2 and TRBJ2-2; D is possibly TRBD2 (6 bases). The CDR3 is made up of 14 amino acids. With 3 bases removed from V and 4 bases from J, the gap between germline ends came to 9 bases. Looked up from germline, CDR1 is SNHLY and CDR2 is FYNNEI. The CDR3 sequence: CASSEGAGTGELFF. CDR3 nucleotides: TGTGCCAGCAGTGAGGGAGCGGGCACCGGGGAGCTGTTTTTT.

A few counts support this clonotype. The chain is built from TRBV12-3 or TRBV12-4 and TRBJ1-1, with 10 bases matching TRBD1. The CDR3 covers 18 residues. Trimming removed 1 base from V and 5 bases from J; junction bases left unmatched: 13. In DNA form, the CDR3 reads TGTGCCAGCAGTTTAGGGCCGGGACAGGGGATATTGGGGACTGAAGCTTTCTTT. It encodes CASSLGPGQGILGTEAFF.

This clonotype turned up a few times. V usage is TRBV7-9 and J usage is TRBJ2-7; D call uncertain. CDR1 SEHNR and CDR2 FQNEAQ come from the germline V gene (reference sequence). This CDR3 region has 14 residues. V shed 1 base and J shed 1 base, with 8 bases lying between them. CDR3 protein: CASSLVQESYEQYF. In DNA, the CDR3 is TGTGCCAGCAGCTTAGTGCAGGAGTCCTACGAGCAGTACTTC.